This paragraph reports one T cell receptor (beta chain). This clone was seen a handful of times. Its antigen remains undetermined. No base qualities exist here, and no much larger clone lies one base off it. The germline ends are 3 bases apart after V is trimmed by 1 base and J by 7 bases. CDR1 and CDR2 are read off the germline V gene (reference sequence) as SGHNT and YYREEE. Counted from cysteine to phenylalanine, this CDR3 has 12 amino acids. The entry retains the CDR3 DNA only, 36 bases that are in frame from base 1. The data are from a study of OX40 agonist ivuxolimab in advanced cancers. With regard to the full study: The costimulatory receptor OX40 (CD134) was targeted by ivuxolimab, a fully human IgG2 agonistic monoclonal antibody. Intravenous ivuxolimab was administered to patients every 2 weeks at six dose levels: 0.01, 0.1, 0.3, 1.5, 3 and 10 mg/kg. Of the approximately 54 patients in dose escalation, about 19 had hepatocellular carcinoma, about 15 had melanoma, 9 had renal cell carcinoma and 9 had head and neck cancer. A male proportion of 70% to 90% and a mean age of about 60 years, ranging from roughly 20 to 80, were recorded for the dose-escalation cohort. Prior anti-PD-1, anti-PD-L1 or anti-CTLA-4 therapy was permitted, and checkpoint inhibitors had been received by less than 45% of dose-escalation patients. Three dose-escalation patients achieved partial responses, one with hepatocellular carcinoma and two with cutaneous melanoma. Peripheral TCRbeta sequencing was intended to test whether TCR sequence diversity was altered and clonal T-cell expansion was caused by ivuxolimab. The paper describes the monotherapy dose-escalation part (N ≈ 52 patients) of the phase I trial of ivuxolimab.

The trial excluded patients who had a history of autoimmune disease or were on systemic immunosuppression. In every dose cohort, peripheral blood was drawn for TCR sequencing at baseline, cycle 4 day 1, and cycle 7 day 1. The samples were drawn from a first-in-human, open-label, multicenter phase I dose-escalation trial of ivuxolimab. Adults with locally advanced or metastatic head and neck squamous cell, hepatocellular, melanoma or renal cell carcinoma were enrolled in the trial. CD4+ and CD8+ T cells were sorted separately from peripheral blood before TCR sequencing. For sequencing of the TCRbeta CDR3 region, genomic DNA was extracted from the sorted cells. The immunoSEQ Assay was used for sequencing of TCRbeta CDR3 regions. TCRdb holds this immuneACCESS table with in-frame rearrangements only. Some clones are missing; in checked studies, unresolved V genes explain under half, and the rest has no known cause. For this sample the table gives more than 60,000 clones, of which 75% to 90% were detected only once. The ten top clones hold 13% to 15% of the sample.

On the study overall, not on this receptor specifically: The antigen specificity of the peripheral T cells that underwent clonal expansion was not determined. Clonal expansion of both CD4+ and CD8+ blood T cells was observed from baseline to week 6 at doses 0.1 to 3.0 mg/kg. On average, CD8+ T cells showed more expanded clones than CD4+ T cells after ivuxolimab. In partial responders in the 0.1-3.0 mg/kg groups, normalized peripheral clonal expansion was found to be among the lowest, especially among CD8+ T cells. Low levels of normalized T-cell clonal expansion were also seen in some nonresponding patients.

The TCR originated in an adult with an advanced solid tumor such as melanoma, head and neck, liver or kidney cancer. The material was CD4+ or CD8+ T cells sorted from blood, obtained in a trial of the OX40 agonist ivuxolimab. The sequence links TRBV5-4 to TRBJ1-6, with the D gene not confidently named. CDR3 protein: CASSLLNSPLHF. DNA sequence: TGTGCCAGCAGCTTGCTCAATTCACCCCTCCACTTT.